The 14 T cell receptor beta chains presented below share a single source sample, sequenced in a study of shared clonotypes between healthy human individuals. Here immunoSEQ multiplex PCR was the method, and the copy in TCRdb shows in-frame clones only, minus some. Of around 99,000 clones in the sample, approximately 70% were seen once. Sample: memory CD8+ T cells sorted from blood. The subset denotes: CD45RO+ cells pooled with CCR7-negative TemRA cells. The receptors originated from a man between 25 and 39 years old in good health.

This chain uses TRBV30 with TRBJ1-3, with D hard to call. The CDR3 spans 14 residues. Germline V gene lookup returns CDR1 GTSNPN and CDR2 SVGIG (reference sequence). V gave up 4 bases and J gave up 1 base, with 11 bases separating them. The CDR3 sequence: CAWNYGVSGNTIYF. CDR3 bases: TGTGCCTGGAACTATGGGGTTTCTGGAAACACCATATATTTT.

The rearrangement links TRBV4-3 to TRBJ2-7; 7 positions agree with TRBD2. The germline V gene has CDR1 LGHNA and CDR2 YSLEER. This CDR3 spans 16 amino acids. With V trimmed by 0 bases and J by 1 base, 6 bases remained unmatched. The CDR3 nucleotides are TGCGCCAGCAGCCAAGAAAGCGGGACCCTTTCCTACGAGCAGTACTTC. Encoded protein: CASSQESGTLSYEQYF.

This clone occurred once. This sample also contains other DNA sequences that code for the same CDR3. V and J are TRBV7-8 and TRBJ2-1; D unresolved. V was pared by 4 bases and J by 5 bases, with 3 bases between. This CDR3 is 11 amino acids long. Germline CDR1 SGHVS, CDR2 FQNEAQ. The CDR3 bases are TGTGCCAGCAGCTCGAACAATGAGCAGTTCTTC. As protein: CASSSNNEQFF.

The rearrangement links TRBV7-9 to TRBJ2-3, with D uncertain. This CDR3 has 16 amino acids. Trimming took 5 bases from V and 0 from J, leaving 15 bases between them. CDR1 and CDR2 from the germline V gene are SEHNR and FQNEAQ (reference sequence). The CDR3 loop is CASSLPAVGSTDTQYF. CDR3 in DNA: TGTGCCAGCAGCCTCCCGGCGGTGGGGAGCACAGATACGCAGTATTTT. Together with reference TRBV7-9 and TRBJ2-3, the CDR3 gives the full variable domain: DTGVSQNPRHKITKRGQNVTFRCDPISEHNRLYWYRQTLGQGPEFLTYFQNEAQLEKSRLLSDRFSAERPKGSFSTLEIQRTEQGDSAMYLCASSLPAVGSTDTQYFGPGTRLTVL.

The genes are TRBV25-1 and TRBJ2-2; 8 nucleotides align to TRBD1. The CDR3 covers 15 residues. V shed 3 bases and J 7 bases; nucleotides not matched to a gene: 7. Germline V gene sequence: CDR1 MGHDK, CDR2 SYGVNS. In DNA form, the CDR3 reads TGTGCCAGCAGTGAGCAGGGGGCGCGGGTCGGGGAGCTGTTTTTT. It translates to CASSEQGARVGELFF.

The chain recombines TRBV4-2 with TRBJ2-2; no reliable D call. The germline gives CDR1 LGHNA, CDR2 YNFKEQ. There are 13 residues in the CDR3. V was trimmed by 8 bases and J by 3 bases, leaving 10 bases between them. CDR3 sequence (DNA): TGTGCCAGCCTCAGTGGGGACACCGGGGAGCTGTTTTTT. Its translation is CASLSGDTGELFF.

This clone was counted a few times. The V and J genes are TRBV29-1 and TRBJ1-2, with D unresolved. The CDR3 runs 12 residues. Germline V gene data show CDR1 as SQVTM and CDR2 as ANQGSEA. Trimming pared 7 bases from V and 1 base from J, leaving 10 bases between. The CDR3 is CSAEESNYGYTF. The CDR3 DNA reads as TGCAGCGCTGAGGAGAGTAACTATGGCTACACCTTC.

The CDR3 sequence: CASSTSGLAGGPRWLYF. CDR3 in DNA: TGTGCCAGCAGCACTAGTGGGCTAGCGGGAGGGCCGAGGTGGCTGTACTTC. This chain connects TRBV7-2 to TRBJ2-7; 12 bases align to TRBD2. This CDR3 is built from 17 residues. The germline gives CDR1 SGHTA, CDR2 FQGNSA. The ends lost 5 bases at V and 12 bases at J; junction bases unmatched: 20.

The chain uses TRBV7-2 and TRBJ2-7; D remains ambiguous. CDR1 and CDR2 (germline): SGHTA, FQGNSA. The V gene lost 8 bases and the J gene lost 2 bases, with 10 bases spanning the gap. This CDR3 comprises 12 residues. CDR3 DNA: TGTGCCAGCGGATATGGCCCCTACGAGCAGTACTTC. It specifies CASGYGPYEQYF.

The V call is TRBV27, the J call TRBJ1-1; D is uncertain. CDR1 MNHEY and CDR2 SMNVEV come from the germline V gene (reference sequence). CDR3 length: 13 residues. V lost 3 bases to trimming and J lost 1 base, with 6 bases between them. DNA of the CDR3: TGTGCCAGCAGTTTGATGCCGAACACTGAAGCTTTCTTT. It encodes CASSLMPNTEAFF.

The rearrangement links TRBV19 to TRBJ2-7; TRBD2 agrees at 11 bases. Germline CDR1 LNHDA, CDR2 SQIVND (reference sequence). Germline trimming cut 6 bases from V and 2 bases from J; bases unmatched to any gene: 3. The CDR3 spans 14 residues. The DNA of the CDR3 is TGTGCCAGTAGCCGACTAGCGGGAACCTACGAGCAGTACTTC. This sequence encodes CASSRLAGTYEQYF.

The chain links TRBV30 to TRBJ2-1; unclear D gene. V was clipped by 0 bases and J by 7 bases, with 7 bases between them. The germline V gene encodes CDR1 GTSNPN and CDR2 SVGIG (reference sequence). The length of the CDR3 is 12 residues. This CDR3 is CAWSVVGNEQFF. The CDR3 DNA is TGTGCCTGGAGTGTGGTGGGGAATGAGCAGTTCTTC.

The chain carries TRBV5-4 and TRBJ1-2, with D maybe TRBD1 (5 bases). Between the trimmed V and J ends, which lost 0 bases and 6 bases, there was a span of 12 bases. The germline V gene encodes CDR1 SGHNT and CDR2 YYREEE (reference sequence). The CDR3 is made up of 14 amino acids. The DNA for the CDR3 is TGTGCCAGCAGCTTGGTGGCCGGGACTGATGGCTACACCTTC. Protein sequence: CASSLVAGTDGYTF. The full variable domain, with the rest looked up from reference TRBV5-4 and TRBJ1-2, is ETGVTQSPTHLIKTRGQQVTLRCSSQSGHNTVSWYQQALGQGPQFIFQYYREEENGRGNFPPRFSGLQFPNYSSELNVNALELDDSALYLCASSLVAGTDGYTFGSGTRLTVV.

CDR3 residues: CATSRGPGQGFNNEKLFF. The CDR3 DNA sequence: TGTGCCACCAGCAGAGGACCGGGACAGGGCTTTAATAATGAAAAACTGTTTTTT. The chain is built from TRBV15 and TRBJ1-4; TRBD1 agrees at 9 bases. CDR3 length: 18 residues. Looked up from germline, CDR1 is LNHNV and CDR2 is YYDKDF (reference sequence). The trim removed 1 base at V and 4 bases at J, leaving 10 bases unmatched.